This entry describes one T cell receptor (beta chain). The target antigen is unknown. This CDR3 region has 14 residues. J lost 5 bases, V lost 2 bases, and 3 bases had no gene match. Germline CDR1 reads SNHLY; CDR2 reads FYNNEI. This sample is part of a study of naive and memory T cell subsets. Study-level results: The power law exponent of TCR abundance differed between naive and memory cells. TCR counts from RNA may reflect activation-linked expression changes.

Two oligonucleotides, mixed equimolar, formed the beta constant-region primer covering TRBC1 and TRBC2. The cDNA 3' end received a ligated single-stranded oligonucleotide carrying the SP2 primer and a 12-nucleotide UMI. TCRdb re-called the UMI-ligation and nested PCR reads through MiXCR, storing one row per CDR3 protein. Of approximately 140,000 distinct CDR3 sequences detected, over 15% appear once; the ten largest clones hold more than 0.13%. The genes are TRBV2 and TRBJ2-7, with 10 bases fitting TRBD2. The sequenced material came from naive CD4+ T cells from blood. This sequence was found in a human donor in good health. The CDR3: CASSELAGEDEQYF. DNA for the CDR3: TGTGCCAGCAGTGAACTAGCGGGAGAAGACGAGCAGTACTTC.